One sample yielded the 32 T cell receptor beta chains listed below, sequenced in a study of blood T cells in healthy people across ages (dated by TCRdb to 2013 to 2016). The receptor library was made with 5' RACE. Sequencing was carried out with an Illumina HiSeq 2500. A second PCR of about 6 to 11 cycles was performed with a sample-barcoded 5' primer and a J-beta primer mix. TCRdb applied fastp at Q25 and MiXCR to the public reads, then kept only in-frame beta chains. Every CDR3 protein is listed once, alongside the most common genes and DNA of its rows. This sample lists approximately 320,000 distinct CDR3 sequences; roughly 27% were detected once. The ten largest clones capture approximately 28% of the sample. Material: blood. The source is a woman between 70 and 85 years old in good health.

With respect to this clonotype: A read error may account for a junction end that differs from germline. The CDR3 sequence: CASGSSGANVRTF. As DNA, the CDR3 is TGTGCCAGCGGGAGCTCTGGGGCCAACGTCCGGACTTTC. The chain combines TRBV6-2 or TRBV6-3 with TRBJ2-6; D possibly uses TRBD1 or TRBD2 (5 bases each). CDR1 is MNHEY and CDR2 is SVGEGT in the germline V gene. The CDR3 totals 13 residues.

This clonotype was detected a few times. V is TRBV20-1 and J is TRBJ2-5; D might be TRBD1 (6 bases). Trimming took off 6 bases at V and 11 bases at J, with 22 bases between the two ends. The germline gives CDR1 DFQATT, CDR2 SNEGSKA (reference sequence). The CDR3 is 13 amino acids. CDR3 in DNA: TGCAGTGCAAAACTTCCGGGACAAGGAGAGCAGTACTTC. It yields the protein CSAKLPGQGEQYF.

The chain is built from TRBV28 and TRBJ1-4, with a tentative D call TRBD1 (5 bases). Germline V lookup: CDR1 MDHEN, CDR2 SYDVKM. This CDR3 is 15 amino acids long. The V end lost 10 bases, the J end lost 3 bases, and 18 bases lay between the germline ends. The CDR3 sequence is CATRSEGFANEKLFF. For the CDR3, the DNA is TGTGCCACGCGTTCCGAGGGGTTCGCTAATGAAAAACTGTTTTTT.

The chain has TRBV20-1 and TRBJ2-3; D may be TRBD1 (6 bases). Germline V gives CDR1 DFQATT, CDR2 SNEGSKA (reference sequence). The V end was cut by 0 bases, the J end by 3 bases, with 13 bases between. This CDR3 is built from 15 residues. CDR3 sequence reads: CSARERQGFTDTQYF. CDR3 DNA sequence: TGCAGTGCTAGAGAGCGTCAGGGGTTTACAGATACGCAGTATTTT.

The rearrangement links TRBV7-6 to TRBJ2-1, with D perhaps TRBD2 (7 bases). Germline loops: CDR1 SGHVS, CDR2 FNYEAQ. The CDR3 length is 15 residues. Trimming removed 1 base from V and 7 bases from J, with 14 bases in between. CDR3 bases: TGTGCCAGCAGCTTAGGACTAGCAAGGGGGAATGAGCAGTTCTTC. Translation gives CASSLGLARGNEQFF.

There are many counts of this clonotype. This chain joins TRBV14 and TRBJ1-1, with D hard to call. This CDR3 region has 13 residues. The germline gives CDR1 SGHDN, CDR2 FVKESK. Trimming removed 4 bases at V and 0 bases at J, with 6 bases between. The CDR3 DNA reads as TGTGCCAGCAGCCGAGGGATGAACACTGAAGCTTTCTTT. The encoded protein is CASSRGMNTEAFF. The variable domain in full, completed from reference TRBV14 and TRBJ1-1, reads EAGVTQFPSHSVIEKGQTVTLRCDPISGHDNLYWYRRVMGKEIKFLLHFVKESKQDESGMPNNRFLAERTGGTYSTLKVQPAELEDSGVYFCASSRGMNTEAFFGQGTRLTVV.

This chain connects TRBV27 to TRBJ2-3; 7 bases are shared with TRBD1. J was trimmed by 2 bases and V by 6 bases; bases with no gene match: 8. This CDR3 comprises 15 residues. In germline, CDR1 is MNHEY, CDR2 SMNVEV (reference sequence). The CDR3 loop reads CASRGTALNTDTQYF. CDR3 nucleotide sequence: TGTGCCAGCAGGGGGACAGCCCTAAACACAGATACGCAGTATTTT.

The sample holds a few counts of this clonotype. The chain has TRBV28 and TRBJ2-3; tentative D call: TRBD2 (7 bases). This CDR3 region has 14 residues. Germline CDR1 is MDHEN and CDR2 is SYDVKM. Trimming removed 4 bases from V and 6 bases from J, with 14 bases in between. The CDR3 here is CASSWGRGGDTQYF. CDR3 nucleotides: TGTGCCAGCAGTTGGGGAAGGGGGGGTGATACGCAGTATTTT. The whole variable domain, remainder taken from reference TRBV28 and TRBJ2-3, is DVKVTQSSRYLVKRTGEKVFLECVQDMDHENMFWYRQDPGLGLRLIYFSYDVKMKEKGDIPEGYSVSREKKERFSLILESASTNQTSMYLCASSWGRGGDTQYFGPGTRLTVL.

The rearrangement joins TRBV11-2 to TRBJ2-1, with 8 bases matching TRBD2. This CDR3 contains 17 residues. V was clipped by 1 base and J by 6 bases; unmatched bases: 11. Germline V CDR1 and CDR2: SGHAT, FQNNGV. The CDR3 nucleotides are TGTGCCAGCAGCTTAGGGGGGCCTGGCGGGAGGATCAATGAGCAGTTCTTC. Amino acid sequence: CASSLGGPGGRINEQFF.

This clonotype was found once. The rearrangement uses TRBV12-3 or TRBV12-4 and TRBJ1-1, with TRBD1 identical over 12 bases. The CDR3 runs to 14 residues. V lost 5 bases and J lost 10; bases outside the gene matches: 8. CDR3 DNA sequence: TGTGCCAGCAGTGCATCCGGGACAGGGGGCATAGCTTTCTTT. Its translation: CASSASGTGGIAFF.

The rearrangement links TRBV5-1 to TRBJ2-3; D unresolved. CDR3 length equals 13 residues. Per the germline V gene, CDR1 is SGHRS and CDR2 is YFSETQ. The V end lost 4 bases, the J end lost 4 bases, and 10 bases lay between the germline ends. CDR3 sequence reads: CASSTDRPDTQYF. In nucleotides, the CDR3 is TGCGCCAGCAGCACCGATCGGCCAGATACGCAGTATTTT.

The chain uses TRBV18 and TRBJ2-7; D gene ambiguous. V lost 0 bases and J 4 bases, leaving 10 bases between the germline ends. This CDR3 spans 14 amino acids. Germline lookup yields CDR1 KGHSH and CDR2 LQKENI. The CDR3 region is CASSPPERVYEQYF. The CDR3 DNA reads as TGTGCCAGCTCACCACCGGAGCGTGTATACGAGCAGTACTTC. The complete variable domain, with remaining parts taken from reference TRBV18 and TRBJ2-7, reads NAGVMQNPRHLVRRRGQEARLRCSPMKGHSHVYWYRQLPEEGLKFMVYLQKENIIDESGMPKERFSAEFPKEGPSILRIQQVVRGDSAAYFCASSPPERVYEQYFGPGTRLTVT.

This clonotype was counted between two and nine times. The genes are TRBV2 and TRBJ2-1; weak D call: TRBD2 (6 bases). V lost 6 bases to trimming and J lost 0 bases, with 9 bases between them. This CDR3 is built from 14 residues. CDR1 is SNHLY and CDR2 is FYNNEI in the germline V gene. CDR3 residues: CASRDGSSYNEQFF. In DNA form, the CDR3 reads TGTGCCAGCAGGGACGGGAGCTCCTACAATGAGCAGTTCTTC.

The genes are TRBV29-1 and TRBJ2-5; D is ambiguous. Germline-derived CDR1 and CDR2 are SQVTM and ANQGSEA. This CDR3 spans 11 amino acids. V shed 5 bases and J shed 5 bases, with 9 bases lying between them. The CDR3 is CSVPTVETQYF. The CDR3 coding sequence is TGCAGCGTTCCGACTGTGGAGACCCAGTACTTC. Full variable domain (missing parts from reference TRBV29-1 and TRBJ2-5): SAVISQKPSRDICQRGTSLTIQCQVDSQVTMMFWYRQQPGQSLTLIATANQGSEATYESGFVIDKFPISRPNLTFSTLTVSNMSPEDSSIYLCSVPTVETQYFGPGTRLLVL.

The chain employs TRBV9 and TRBJ2-7; 10 nucleotides align to TRBD2. This CDR3 is built from 15 residues. The germline V gene has CDR1 SGDLS and CDR2 YYNGEE. The V gene end was trimmed by 4 bases and the J gene end by 0 bases; junction bases not matched to a gene: 4. CDR3 coding DNA: TGTGCCAGCAGCAAACTAGCGGGGTTCTCCTACGAGCAGTACTTC. It is translated as CASSKLAGFSYEQYF.

The V gene is TRBV12-3 or TRBV12-4, the J gene TRBJ1-4, with 12 nucleotides matching TRBD1. Unmatched junction bases numbered 10, after V lost 6 bases and J lost 8 bases. This CDR3 comprises 16 residues. CDR3 sequence (DNA): TGTGCCAGCAGGGGACAGGGGGCCTCGGTAGAGGAAAAACTGTTTTTT. Translation: CASRGQGASVEEKLFF.

The genes are TRBV21-1 and TRBJ2-5. TRBV21-1 is a documented pseudogene. The CDR3 is 13 amino acids. CDR3 sequence: CASSKRGRETQYF. The CDR3 nucleotides read TGTGCCAGCAGCAAACGTGGAAGAGAGACCCAGTACTTC.

The chain has TRBV10-3 and TRBJ2-1; D is possibly TRBD1 or TRBD2 (6 bases each). The assigned J gene may be wrong: the sequence end matches TRBJ2-7 better. Germline V lookup: CDR1 ENHRY, CDR2 SYGVKD. The CDR3 loop spans 14 amino acids. The CDR3 coding sequence is TGTGCCATCAGTGACGAGGGGGGTCCTAGCGAGCAGTACTTC. Translated: CAISDEGGPSEQYF.

The V gene is TRBV5-1, the J gene TRBJ2-5; 11 bases are a match to TRBD1. Germline assignment: CDR1 SGHRS and CDR2 YFSETQ. With 0 bases clipped from V and 1 base from J, the junction kept 8 bases outside the gene matches. The CDR3 contains 18 residues. The CDR3 is CASSLEGQGAPFQETQYF. CDR3 DNA sequence: TGCGCCAGCAGCTTGGAAGGACAGGGGGCGCCTTTCCAAGAGACCCAGTACTTC.

V usage is TRBV24-1 and J usage is TRBJ2-7, with D unresolved. The CDR3 consists of 9 residues. Germline V CDR1 and CDR2: KGHDR, SFDVKD. Between the trimmed V and J ends, which lost 9 bases and 7 bases, there was a span of 6 bases. The CDR3 is CATVAEQYF. The DNA of the CDR3 is TGTGCCACCGTGGCAGAGCAGTACTTC.

This clonotype was observed a few times. V is TRBV11-2 and J is TRBJ2-5; no clear D gene. The DNA matches TRBJ2-7 better at its end, which makes the J call doubtful. The CDR3 covers 12 residues. Germline assignment: CDR1 SGHAT and CDR2 FQNNGV. The CDR3 DNA reads TGTGCCAGCAGCTTAGTCGCAGACGAGCAGTACTTC. Protein product: CASSLVADEQYF.

Concerning this clonotype: An end of the junction differs from the germline gene, which may be a read error. This sequence joins TRBV18 and TRBJ2-3; D call uncertain. The CDR3 covers 13 residues. CDR1 and CDR2 (germline): KGHSH, LQKENI. The CDR3 coding sequence is TGCGCCAGCTCACTCCTGAAAACAGATACGCAGTATTTT. Protein: CASSLLKTDTQYF. The complete variable domain, with remaining parts taken from reference TRBV18 and TRBJ2-3, reads NAGVMQNPRHLVRRRGQEARLRCSPMKGHSHVYWYRQLPEEGLKFMVYLQKENIIDESGMPKERFSAEFPKEGPSILRIQQVVRGDSAAYFCASSLLKTDTQYFGPGTRLTVL.

This chain uses TRBV14 with TRBJ1-1; D is unclear. This CDR3 region has 13 residues. Trimming stripped 0 bases from V and 5 bases from J, with 7 bases between. The V gene's germline CDR1 is SGHDN and CDR2 FVKESK. CDR3 amino acids: CASSQDRKTEAFF. The CDR3, as DNA: TGTGCCAGCAGCCAAGATCGGAAGACTGAAGCTTTCTTT.

This sequence joins TRBV29-1 and TRBJ2-1; no reliable D call. The CDR3 has 14 residues. The germline V gene has CDR1 SQVTM and CDR2 ANQGSEA. Deletions cut 6 bases from V and 5 bases from J, with 17 bases between. DNA for the CDR3: TGCAGCGTACGTGGTGCAGGCCCTCACAATGAGCAGTTCTTC. This gives the protein CSVRGAGPHNEQFF.

This chain links TRBV5-1 with TRBJ2-5; 8 bases are a match to TRBD1. There are 14 residues in the CDR3. V lost 7 bases, J lost 5 bases, and 10 bases stayed unmatched. Germline CDR1 and CDR2: SGHRS and YFSETQ. CDR3: CASGTAGGWETQYF. As DNA, the CDR3 is TGCGCCAGCGGAACTGCAGGGGGCTGGGAGACCCAGTACTTC.

The rearrangement links TRBV20-1 to TRBJ1-4; D call uncertain. V dropped 4 bases and J dropped 4 bases, with 7 bases sitting between them. The CDR3 is made up of 12 amino acids. Germline V lookup: CDR1 DFQATT, CDR2 SNEGSKA (reference sequence). The CDR3 DNA follows: TGCAGTGCTATCGTGGGTAATGAAAAACTGTTTTTT. Translating it yields CSAIVGNEKLFF.

This clonotype was seen repeatedly, ten times or more. CDR3 residues: CSARDRGTGSSYNSPLHF. The CDR3 DNA reads TGCAGTGCTAGAGATCGAGGGACTGGGAGCTCCTATAATTCACCCCTCCACTTT. The chain employs TRBV20-1 and TRBJ1-6; D is possibly TRBD1 (5 bases). Trimming left V 0 bases short and J 0 bases short, with 15 bases between. This CDR3 spans 18 amino acids. Germline V gives CDR1 DFQATT, CDR2 SNEGSKA (reference sequence).

This clonotype was recorded many times. This chain uses TRBV28 with TRBJ1-4; no reliable D call. The CDR3 length is 16 residues. V was pared by 5 bases and J by 1 base, with 14 bases between. Germline loops: CDR1 MDHEN, CDR2 SYDVKM. Here the CDR3 DNA reads TGTGCCAGCAGTGACGTCGACGGCGAAACTAATGAAAAACTGTTTTTT. Protein product: CASSDVDGETNEKLFF. The complete variable domain, with remaining parts taken from reference TRBV28 and TRBJ1-4, reads DVKVTQSSRYLVKRTGEKVFLECVQDMDHENMFWYRQDPGLGLRLIYFSYDVKMKEKGDIPEGYSVSREKKERFSLILESASTNQTSMYLCASSDVDGETNEKLFFGSGTQLSVL.

V gene TRBV5-1 combines with J gene TRBJ2-1, with 15 positions matching TRBD2. The CDR3 has 20 amino acids. Unmatched junction bases numbered 9, after V lost 2 bases and J lost 0 bases. Looked up from germline, CDR1 is SGHRS and CDR2 is YFSETQ. CDR3 protein: CASSLGGTSGGPSSYNEQFF. The CDR3 nucleotides are TGCGCCAGCAGCTTAGGAGGGACTAGCGGGGGGCCCAGCTCCTACAATGAGCAGTTCTTC. Based on the CDR3 plus reference TRBV5-1 and TRBJ2-1, the full variable domain is KAGVTQTPRYLIKTRGQQVTLSCSPISGHRSVSWYQQTPGQGLQFLFEYFSETQRNKGNFPGRFSGRQFSNSRSEMNVSTLELGDSALYLCASSLGGTSGGPSSYNEQFFGPGTRLTVL.

In the case of this clonotype: The junction departs from germline at one end; a sequencing error may be responsible. V gene TRBV5-1 combines with J gene TRBJ2-2; D is perhaps TRBD1 (6 bases). The V gene's germline CDR1 is SGHRS and CDR2 YFSETQ. There are 14 residues in the CDR3. The DNA of the CDR3 is TGCGCCAGCAGCTCCAACAGGGATGCCGGGGTGCTGTTTTTT. It yields the protein CASSSNRDAGVLFF.

The rearrangement uses TRBV5-4 and TRBJ2-1; the match to TRBD2 covers 9 bases. V shed 4 bases and J 8 bases; nucleotides not matched to a gene: 13. CDR3 size: 16 residues. In germline, CDR1 is SGHNT, CDR2 YYREEE (reference sequence). The CDR3 sequence: CASSPRAGLALHEQFF. DNA of the CDR3: TGTGCCAGCAGCCCCCGAGCGGGACTAGCTCTCCATGAGCAGTTCTTC.

In the case of this clonotype: At one of its ends the junction is not consistent with the germline gene, which may arise from a read error. The gene calls are TRBV6-1 and TRBJ1-1; possible D gene TRBD1, 5 bases. This CDR3 comprises 14 residues. The germline CDR1 and CDR2 sequences are MNHNS and SASEGT. CDR3 region: CASSGGGLNTAAFF. The CDR3 DNA follows: TGTGCCAGCAGTGGGGGGGGACTGAACACTGCAGCTTTCTTT.